The clone carrying this TCR beta chain was seen once. The data originate from a study of blood T cell repertoires in COVID-19. Study-wide background: Samples representing acute and convalescent COVID-19 were sourced from the United States, Italy and Spain. T cells, B-cell-depleted T cells, or PBMCs supplied cDNA or gDNA.

Germline V gives CDR1 LNHDA, CDR2 SQIVND (reference sequence). The CDR3 runs 15 residues. With 3 bases clipped from V and 2 bases from J, the junction kept 2 bases outside the gene matches. Clones were sequenced by immunoSEQ multiplex PCR, and TCRdb holds only the in-frame ones, with some missing. The table records 250,000 to 300,000 clones, 88% of them present only once. What was sequenced was peripheral blood. The source of this sequence is a woman aged 25-40 years with acute or convalescent COVID-19. The chain recombines TRBV19 with TRBJ1-5, with TRBD1 matching over 9 bases. CDR3 protein: CASSMGQGGNQPQHF. DNA of the CDR3: TGTGCCAGTAGTATGGGACAGGGCGGCAATCAGCCCCAGCATTTT.